This T cell receptor beta chain appears in the sequencing data of a study of blood T cell repertoires in COVID-19. Study-level information: Researchers got acute and convalescent COVID-19 samples from the United States, Italy and Spain. PBMCs, B-cell-depleted T cells, or T cells provided the cDNA or gDNA that made up the material.

In the authors' methods: By means of reference gene primer amplification, nucleated cell counts were estimated. TCRdb's copy holds only in-frame clones and misses some; the assay was immunoSEQ multiplex PCR. The V and J calls and the clone size are those of that table, but D and trimming were determined from the DNA. The sample comprises hundreds of thousands of clones, about 87% of which are singletons, and about 1.6% rests with the top ten. There are 15 residues in the CDR3. From germline, CDR1 is LNHDA and CDR2 SQIVND (reference sequence). V lost 9 bases to trimming and J lost 7 bases; unmatched junction nucleotides: 11.

V and J are TRBV19 and TRBJ1-6; 8 nucleotides agree with TRBD1. The TCR originated in a woman aged 40 to 50 who had recovered from COVID-19. The specimen sequenced was peripheral blood. The CDR3 loop is CASSDRGSLNSPLHF. DNA of the CDR3: TGTGCCAGCAGTGACAGGGGATCATTAAATTCACCCCTCCACTTT.